This entry describes one T cell receptor (beta chain). The antigen is not known. The CDR3 extends over 13 amino acids. The V gene's germline CDR1 is SNHLY and CDR2 FYNNEI. V gave up 6 bases and J gave up 8 bases, with 16 bases separating them. This entry is derived from a study of T-cell memory formation after mild COVID-19. Study-wide results and caveats: Pre-infection memory held some responding clones, suggesting pre-existing cross-reactive T cells responded. Contracting clones, day 15 to 85, had balanced CD4/CD8, and later expanders favored CD4+. Mainly CM and EM harbored the contracting CD4+ clones; mainly EMRA harbored the CD8+ ones.

TCRdb re-called the 5' RACE reads with MiXCR, one entry per CDR3 protein. The sample holds over 450,000 distinct CDR3 sequences, 20% seen once. The material sequenced was PBMCs or a T cell subset sorted from them (not recorded which). This clonotype was sampled from an adult woman who had mild COVID-19 (a few samples of this study predate the infection). Cell type and time point are not known. The genes are TRBV2 and TRBJ1-2; no definite D call. As DNA, the CDR3 is TGTGCCAGCAGCACCACGGGGATTCACGGCTACACCTTC. Translation gives CASSTTGIHGYTF. Supplemented by reference TRBV2 and TRBJ1-2, the full variable domain reads EPEVTQTPSHQVTQMGQEVILRCVPISNHLYFYWYRQILGQKVEFLVSFYNNEISEKSEIFDDQFSVERPDGSNFTLKIRSTKLEDSAMYFCASSTTGIHGYTFGSGTRLTVV.